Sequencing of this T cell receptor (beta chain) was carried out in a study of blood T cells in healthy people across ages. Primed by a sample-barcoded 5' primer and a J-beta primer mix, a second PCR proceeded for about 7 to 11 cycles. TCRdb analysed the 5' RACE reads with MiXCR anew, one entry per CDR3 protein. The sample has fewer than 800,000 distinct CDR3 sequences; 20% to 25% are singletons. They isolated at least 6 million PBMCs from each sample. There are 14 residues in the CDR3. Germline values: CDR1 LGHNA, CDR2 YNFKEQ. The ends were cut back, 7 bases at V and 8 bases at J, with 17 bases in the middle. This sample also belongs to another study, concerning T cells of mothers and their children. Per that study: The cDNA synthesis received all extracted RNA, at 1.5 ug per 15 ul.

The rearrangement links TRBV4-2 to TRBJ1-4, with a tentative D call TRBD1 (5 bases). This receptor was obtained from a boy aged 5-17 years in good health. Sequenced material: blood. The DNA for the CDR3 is TGTGCCAGCACCCCTGGCAGGGATGGAGAAAAACTGTTTTTT. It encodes CASTPGRDGEKLFF.